These 25 T cell receptor beta chains share one sample of origin, sequenced in a study of T cell repertoires in cytomegalovirus infection. TCRdb independently ran MiXCR on the reads; one entry per CDR3 protein. The sample records hundreds of thousands of distinct CDR3 sequences, 30% to 35% being singletons. These receptors' targets are unknown. Material: cultured PBMCs, obtained from culture after CMV antigen stimulation. These receptors were taken from a human donor in good health (CMV status not recorded). Some clones in this sample may be carry-over from other donors' samples.

This clonotype was detected many times. CDR3 bases: TGTGCCAGCAGTCAGATTAGGTTAGGGAAGGATGGCTACACCTTC. This codes for CASSQIRLGKDGYTF. This sequence joins TRBV7-2 and TRBJ1-2; D gene ambiguous. Deletions cut 6 bases from V and 6 bases from J, with 20 bases between. The CDR3 covers 15 residues. Germline V gives CDR1 SGHTA, CDR2 FQGNSA.

This clonotype has just a few counts. The rearrangement joins TRBV7-9 to TRBJ1-4, with D maybe TRBD1 (6 bases). The CDR3 contains 17 residues. V lost 5 bases to trimming and J lost 1 base, with 17 bases between them. Germline-derived CDR1 and CDR2 are SEHNR and FQNEAQ (reference sequence). Here the CDR3 DNA reads TGTGCCAGCAGCAGAGGGGGGGCAGCAAGAACTAATGAAAAACTGTTTTTT. It codes for CASSRGGAARTNEKLFF.

The chain joins TRBV20-1 to TRBJ2-7; 9 bases are a match to TRBD2. The CDR3 is 16 residues long. Germline-derived CDR1 and CDR2 are DFQATT and SNEGSKA (reference sequence). V trimming: 0 bases; J trimming: 0 bases; junction bases outside the gene matches: 6. The CDR3 nucleotides are TGCAGTGCTAGAGATATTGGCGGGGGGGCCTCCTACGAGCAGTACTTC. It translates to CSARDIGGGASYEQYF.

This clonotype has ten or more counts. V is TRBV2 and J is TRBJ2-1; D unresolved. Deletions cut 5 bases from V and 7 bases from J, with 3 bases between. Germline-derived CDR1 and CDR2 are SNHLY and FYNNEI. This CDR3 contains 10 residues. CDR3 sequence: CASSLNEQFF. The CDR3 DNA is TGTGCCAGCAGTTTAAATGAGCAGTTCTTC.

This clonotype was seen a few times. The chain couples TRBV19 to TRBJ2-1; D perhaps matches TRBD2 (6 bases). In germline, CDR1 is LNHDA, CDR2 SQIVND (reference sequence). Trimming shortened V by 2 bases and J by 7 bases, and 21 bases separated the two germline ends. The CDR3 is 17 amino acids. The CDR3 spells CASSIWRGSSGPNEQFF. The CDR3 nucleotides are TGTGCCAGTAGTATATGGAGGGGTAGCTCGGGACCTAATGAGCAGTTCTTC.

This clonotype came up many times. CDR3 in amino acids: CASSYSLGNEQFF. In nucleotides, the CDR3 is TGTGCCAGCAGTTACTCGCTCGGCAATGAGCAGTTCTTC. The chain recombines TRBV6-5 with TRBJ2-1; D gene uncertain. The CDR3 is 13 amino acids. The V gene's germline CDR1 is MNHEY and CDR2 SVGAGI. Trimming removed 0 bases from V and 6 bases from J, with 6 bases in between.

The CDR3 coding sequence is TGTGCCAGCAGCGGAACAATTTACAATGAGCAGTTCTTC. This gives the protein CASSGTIYNEQFF. This chain links TRBV7-2 with TRBJ2-1; D gene ambiguous. Deletions cut 5 bases from V and 4 bases from J, with 9 bases between. In germline, CDR1 is SGHTA, CDR2 FQGNSA. This CDR3 has 13 residues.

This clonotype was detected many times. The J gene is TRBJ1-2, the V gene TRBV12-3 or TRBV12-4; D call uncertain. The CDR3 totals 15 residues. Trimming took 5 bases from V and 4 from J, leaving 17 bases between them. The CDR3, as DNA: TGTGCCAGCAGTCTATTTAAGGGAATAGGCTATGGCTACACCTTC. Protein sequence: CASSLFKGIGYGYTF.

The J gene is TRBJ1-5, the V gene TRBV12-3 or TRBV12-4; TRBD1 is a possible D gene (5 bases). The CDR3 length is 19 residues. The V and J ends lost 1 base and 6 bases respectively, with 25 bases between them. CDR3 residues: CASSLGRQPGGGYGQPQHF. CDR3 in DNA: TGTGCCAGCAGTTTAGGGAGACAACCCGGGGGGGGTTATGGTCAGCCCCAGCATTTT.

In DNA form, the CDR3 reads TGCGCCAGCAGCCAAGGTGCCTCCTACAATGAGCAGTTCTTC. As protein: CASSQGASYNEQFF. The V gene is TRBV4-1, the J gene TRBJ2-1; D call uncertain. Trimming took 1 base from V and 0 from J, leaving 4 bases between them. From germline, CDR1 is MGHRA and CDR2 YSYEKL. The CDR3 is 14 amino acids.

The chain employs TRBV6-5 and TRBJ2-2, with TRBD2 matching over 9 bases. Germline V gene data show CDR1 as MNHEY and CDR2 as SVGAGI. Unmatched junction bases numbered 6, after V lost 4 bases and J lost 3 bases. The CDR3 has 16 amino acids. CDR3 in amino acids: CASSSIAGAYTGELFF. CDR3 sequence (DNA): TGTGCCAGCAGTTCCATAGCGGGGGCCTACACCGGGGAGCTGTTTTTT.

The chain combines TRBV6-1 with TRBJ1-1; 10 bases align to TRBD1. The CDR3 extends over 12 amino acids. With V trimmed by 6 bases and J by 12 bases, 7 bases remained unmatched. Germline-derived CDR1 and CDR2 are MNHNS and SASEGT. CDR3 sequence reads: CASREGQGRTFF. CDR3 DNA: TGTGCCAGCAGAGAGGGACAGGGGCGGACTTTCTTT.

V gene TRBV4-1 combines with J gene TRBJ1-6; D remains unclear. Looked up from germline, CDR1 is MGHRA and CDR2 is YSYEKL. The V and J ends lost 0 bases and 1 base respectively, with 13 bases between them. This CDR3 comprises 18 residues. The CDR3 loop is CASSQELIQGSYNSPLHF. The CDR3 region has the DNA TGCGCCAGCAGCCAAGAATTAATCCAAGGGTCCTATAATTCACCCCTCCACTTT.

The V call is TRBV3-1, the J call TRBJ2-7; D is undetermined. The V gene's germline CDR1 is LGHDT and CDR2 YNNKEL (reference sequence). CDR3 size: 15 residues. V was pared by 0 bases and J by 6 bases, with 15 bases between. The CDR3, as DNA: TGTGCCAGCAGCCAAGATCCCGTATTCAAAGTCGAGCAGTACTTC. Its translation: CASSQDPVFKVEQYF.

This chain joins TRBV6-5 and TRBJ2-2; D uncertain. CDR3 length equals 13 residues. Germline CDR1 is MNHEY and CDR2 is SVGAGI. V lost 5 bases, J lost 4 bases, and 8 bases lay in between. CDR3 DNA: TGTGCCAGCAGTCGCCTCCGCACCGGGGAGCTGTTTTTT. This sequence encodes CASSRLRTGELFF.

This clonotype was found a few times. The chain employs TRBV19 and TRBJ2-7; no firm D call. CDR3 size: 15 residues. In germline, CDR1 is LNHDA, CDR2 SQIVND (reference sequence). With 1 base removed from V and 1 base from J, the gap between germline ends came to 11 bases. CDR3 nucleotide sequence: TGTGCCAGTAGTATAGTGGACGTCGGATCCTACGAGCAGTACTTC. Translation gives CASSIVDVGSYEQYF.

This clonotype has only a few counts. This chain connects TRBV7-6 to TRBJ2-1; the D gene is possibly TRBD2 (6 bases). Trimming left V 5 bases short and J 2 bases short, with 10 bases between. This CDR3 is 14 amino acids long. Germline-derived CDR1 and CDR2 are SGHVS and FNYEAQ. CDR3 nucleotide sequence: TGTGCCAGCAGCGGGAGGCCAACCTACAATGAGCAGTTCTTC. Its translation: CASSGRPTYNEQFF.

This clonotype was observed a few times. The CDR3, as DNA: TGTGCCAGCACCTCTCGGGAGGGGCGCACAGATACGCAGTATTTT. Amino acid sequence: CASTSREGRTDTQYF. The chain has TRBV7-3 and TRBJ2-3; 8 bases align to TRBD2. This CDR3 has 15 residues. The J segment lost 1 base and the V segment lost 7 bases, leaving 7 bases of the junction unmatched. Germline loops: CDR1 SGHTA, CDR2 FQGTGA.

This clonotype was counted many times. The rearrangement uses TRBV7-2 and TRBJ2-3; tentative D call: TRBD2 (6 bases). Trimming took 5 bases from V and 6 from J, leaving 15 bases between them. The CDR3 has 14 amino acids. Per the germline V gene, CDR1 is SGHTA and CDR2 is FQGNSA. CDR3 DNA: TGTGCCAGCAGCGCGGGACGCCCGGGGGATACGCAGTATTTT. Translating gives CASSAGRPGDTQYF. Looking up the rest from reference TRBV7-2 and TRBJ2-3 gives the full variable domain: GAGVSQSPSNKVTEKGKDVELRCDPISGHTALYWYRQSLGQGLEFLIYFQGNSAPDKSGLPSDRFSAERTGGSVSTLTIQRTQQEDSAVYLCASSAGRPGDTQYFGPGTRLTVL.

This clonotype was counted many times. CDR3 protein: CASSSRGRWARTEAFF. The CDR3 nucleotides read TGTGCCAGCAGCTCGCGGGGTCGGTGGGCGAGGACTGAAGCTTTCTTT. The chain recombines TRBV7-2 with TRBJ1-1; D not certain. Trimming took off 4 bases at V and 5 bases at J, with 20 bases between the two ends. Germline V gene data show CDR1 as SGHTA and CDR2 as FQGNSA. CDR3 length equals 16 residues.

The genes are TRBV7-3 and TRBJ2-1; TRBD2 matches at 11 bases. CDR1 and CDR2 from the germline V gene are SGHTA and FQGTGA. The CDR3 extends over 14 amino acids. V shed 11 bases, J shed 5 bases, and the junction held 8 bases outside the gene matches. The CDR3 is CALLPGLADNEQFF. The CDR3, as DNA: TGTGCCCTCCTACCGGGACTAGCGGACAATGAGCAGTTCTTC. Full variable domain (outside the CDR3, taken from reference TRBV7-3 and TRBJ2-1): GAGVSQTPSNKVTEKGKYVELRCDPISGHTALYWYRQSLGQGPEFLIYFQGTGAADDSGLPNDRFFAVRPEGSVSTLKIQRTERGDSAVYLCALLPGLADNEQFFGPGTRLTVL.

The chain joins TRBV20-1 to TRBJ2-1; 9 nucleotides line up with TRBD2. Germline V lookup: CDR1 DFQATT, CDR2 SNEGSKA (reference sequence). V gave up 3 bases and J gave up 0 bases; unmatched junction bases: 6. This CDR3 spans 16 amino acids. The CDR3 is CSASGGRASSYNEQFF. In DNA form, the CDR3 reads TGCAGTGCTAGTGGCGGGAGGGCGAGCTCCTACAATGAGCAGTTCTTC.

This chain links TRBV10-3 with TRBJ2-7; D not resolved. V was cut by 10 bases and J by 0 bases, with 16 bases left in between. In germline, CDR1 is ENHRY, CDR2 SYGVKD. The CDR3 loop spans 14 amino acids. The CDR3 loop reads CASSSVGSSYEQYF. The CDR3 DNA reads TGTGCCAGTTCGTCTGTTGGCTCCTCCTACGAGCAGTACTTC.

This chain links TRBV20-1 with TRBJ1-5; no clear D gene. V lost 3 bases, J lost 14 bases, and 20 bases lay in between. The CDR3 extends over 13 amino acids. Germline V CDR1 and CDR2: DFQATT, SNEGSKA (reference sequence). The CDR3 region has the DNA TGCAGTGCTAGGGCGCAGGCGAGGGCGATTGAGCATTTT. Its translation: CSARAQARAIEHF.

The J gene is TRBJ1-5, the V gene TRBV7-8; 7 bases fit TRBD1. Trimming removed 5 bases from V and 6 bases from J; junction bases left unmatched: 16. Looked up from germline, CDR1 is SGHVS and CDR2 is FQNEAQ. CDR3 length equals 17 residues. CDR3 loop: CASSLRGPSGSIQPQHF. In DNA, the CDR3 is TGTGCCAGCAGCCTTAGGGGGCCGTCCGGATCAATTCAGCCCCAGCATTTT. The complete variable domain, with remaining parts taken from reference TRBV7-8 and TRBJ1-5, reads GAGVSQSPRYKVAKRGQDVALRCDPISGHVSLFWYQQALGQGPEFLTYFQNEAQLDKSGLPSDRFFAERPEGSVSTLKIQRTQQEDSAVYLCASSLRGPSGSIQPQHFGDGTRLSIL.